This T cell receptor beta chain was retrieved from a study of T cell responses to AZD1222 COVID-19 vaccine. Produced via immunoSEQ multiplex PCR; TCRdb's table is partial and in-frame only. Of roughly 130,000 clones listed, about 93% are singletons. V gave up 1 base and J gave up 4 bases, with 5 bases separating them. CDR1 MDHEN and CDR2 SYDVKM come from the germline V gene. CDR3 length equals 12 residues. This clonotype originated in an adult who received the AZD1222 COVID-19 vaccine. This chain links TRBV28 with TRBJ2-7, with a possible D match to TRBD2 (5 bases). The sequencing used peripheral blood, collected 28 days after the second AZD1222 dose. The CDR3 DNA sequence: TGTGCCAGCAGTTTATCGGGGTACGAGCAGTACTTC. This sequence encodes CASSLSGYEQYF.